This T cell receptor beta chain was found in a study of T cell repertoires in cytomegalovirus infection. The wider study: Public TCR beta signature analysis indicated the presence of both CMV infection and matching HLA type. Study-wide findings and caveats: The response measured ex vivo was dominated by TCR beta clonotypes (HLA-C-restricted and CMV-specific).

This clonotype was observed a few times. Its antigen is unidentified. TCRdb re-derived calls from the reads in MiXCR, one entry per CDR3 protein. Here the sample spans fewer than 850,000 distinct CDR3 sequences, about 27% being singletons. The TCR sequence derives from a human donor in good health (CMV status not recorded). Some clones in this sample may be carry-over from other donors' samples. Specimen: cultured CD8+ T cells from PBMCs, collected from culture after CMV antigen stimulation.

The CDR3 protein is CSVSDRGLLYGYTF. The CDR3, as DNA: TGCAGCGTGTCCGACAGGGGGCTTCTCTATGGCTACACCTTC. This chain connects TRBV29-1 to TRBJ1-2; 10 bases align to TRBD1. CDR3 size: 14 residues. Germline loops: CDR1 SQVTM, CDR2 ANQGSEA. Losses at the gene ends were 6 bases for V and 4 bases for J; bases not matched to a gene: 8.